This entry lists 26 T cell receptor beta chains sequenced from one sample in a study of blood T cell repertoires in COVID-19. Assay: immunoSEQ multiplex PCR; the TCRdb copy retains only in-frame clones and omits some. Of around 66,000 clones listed, approximately 87% are singletons. The sequencing sample was made of peripheral blood. These receptor sequences come from a man aged 60 to 75 with acute or convalescent COVID-19.

The chain recombines TRBV9 with TRBJ2-1, with D uncertain. V dropped 5 bases and J dropped 4 bases, with 16 bases sitting between them. Per germline, CDR1 SGDLS and CDR2 YYNGEE. This CDR3 is built from 15 residues. CDR3 in DNA: TGTGCCAGCAGTCGATCTCGGGTGGTTTACAATGAGCAGTTCTTC. This codes for CASSRSRVVYNEQFF.

V and J are TRBV6-4 and TRBJ1-4; D is perhaps TRBD1 (6 bases). V was trimmed by 9 bases and J by 3 bases, leaving 11 bases between them. The germline V gene has CDR1 MRHNA and CDR2 SNTAGT. CDR3 length: 13 residues. The CDR3 sequence is CARLQGANEKLFF. The CDR3 DNA follows: TGTGCCAGGTTACAGGGAGCTAATGAAAAACTGTTTTTT.

The chain is built from TRBV5-8 and TRBJ1-1, with TRBD1 matching over 8 bases. The ends lost 4 bases at V and 4 bases at J; junction bases unmatched: 6. The CDR3 length is 14 residues. Germline CDR1 and CDR2: SGHTS and YDEGEE. The CDR3 DNA reads as TGTGCCAGCAGCCTGGACAGGGCCTTCACTGAAGCTTTCTTT. Translated: CASSLDRAFTEAFF.

This sequence joins TRBV18 and TRBJ1-5, with D unclear. The CDR3 spans 14 residues. The V gene lost 2 bases and the J gene lost 4 bases, with 9 bases spanning the gap. CDR1 and CDR2 from the germline V gene are KGHSH and LQKENI. The CDR3 DNA is TGTGCCAGCTCACCAAGTGGCGGGAATCAGCCCCAGCATTTT. Protein: CASSPSGGNQPQHF.

V usage is TRBV7-2 and J usage is TRBJ2-7, with D uncertain. The CDR3 runs 14 residues. The germline V gene encodes CDR1 SGHTA and CDR2 FQGNSA. Trimming took 3 bases from V and 1 from J, leaving 10 bases between them. This chain's CDR3 is CASSFDTVSYEQYF. CDR3 DNA: TGTGCCAGCAGCTTCGATACGGTTTCCTACGAGCAGTACTTC. Based on the CDR3 plus reference TRBV7-2 and TRBJ2-7, the full variable domain is GAGVSQSPSNKVTEKGKDVELRCDPISGHTALYWYRQSLGQGLEFLIYFQGNSAPDKSGLPSDRFSAERTGGSVSTLTIQRTQQEDSAVYLCASSFDTVSYEQYFGPGTRLTVT.

The rearrangement joins TRBV19 to TRBJ2-3, with 8 nucleotides matching TRBD2. Germline V CDR1 and CDR2: LNHDA, SQIVND (reference sequence). V lost 3 bases, J lost 2 bases, and 4 bases stayed unmatched. The CDR3 extends over 15 amino acids. CDR3 amino acids: CASSIGGAPTDTQYF. As DNA, the CDR3 is TGTGCCAGTAGTATCGGGGGGGCCCCCACAGATACGCAGTATTTT.

This chain connects TRBV3-1 (or the pseudogene TRBV3-2) to TRBJ2-6, with a weak D call TRBD2 (5 bases). Trimming stripped 4 bases from V and 3 bases from J, with 7 bases between. In germline, CDR1 is LGHDT, CDR2 YNNKEL (reference sequence). There are 14 residues in the CDR3. CDR3 sequence: CASSPRDGANVLTF. CDR3 in DNA: TGTGCCAGCAGCCCCCGGGATGGGGCCAACGTCCTGACTTTC.

The gene calls are TRBV19 and TRBJ1-5, with TRBD1 as a possible D gene (6 bases). CDR3 size: 17 residues. Germline-derived CDR1 and CDR2 are LNHDA and SQIVND (reference sequence). The V end was cut by 3 bases, the J end by 0 bases, with 15 bases between. CDR3 coding DNA: TGTGCCAGTAGTATGGCCAGGGACACGTATAGCAATCAGCCCCAGCATTTT. Its protein product is CASSMARDTYSNQPQHF.

This clone appeared a single time. The chain recombines TRBV3-1 (or the pseudogene TRBV3-2) with TRBJ2-7, with 8 bases matching TRBD2. This CDR3 has 13 amino acids. Germline CDR1 and CDR2: LGHDT and YNNKEL (reference sequence). V lost 1 base, J lost 4 bases, and 0 bases stayed unmatched. In DNA form, the CDR3 reads TGTGCCAGCAGCCAAGTAGCGGGGTACGAGCAGTACTTC. Its protein is CASSQVAGYEQYF.

The chain couples TRBV15 to TRBJ1-3, with 8 bases matching TRBD1. V shed 7 bases and J 2 bases; nucleotides not matched to a gene: 7. CDR1 and CDR2 from the germline V gene are LNHNV and YYDKDF (reference sequence). There are 15 residues in the CDR3. The CDR3: CATTLDRVTGNTIYF. CDR3 coding DNA: TGTGCCACCACCCTGGACAGGGTAACTGGAAACACCATATATTTT. Using reference TRBV15 and TRBJ1-3 for the parts outside the CDR3, the full variable domain is DAMVIQNPRYQVTQFGKPVTLSCSQTLNHNVMYWYQQKSSQAPKLLFHYYDKDFNNEADTPDNFQSRRPNTSFCFLDIRSPGLGDTAMYLCATTLDRVTGNTIYFGEGSWLTVV.

J is TRBJ2-3 and V is TRBV9; D might be TRBD2 (6 bases). The V end was cut by 4 bases, the J end by 3 bases, with 9 bases between. The germline gives CDR1 SGDLS, CDR2 YYNGEE. There are 13 residues in the CDR3. CDR3 in amino acids: CASSRGGTDTQYF. The DNA of the CDR3 is TGTGCCAGCAGCCGGGGAGGAACAGATACGCAGTATTTT.

V and J are TRBV11-2 and TRBJ1-3; D gene ambiguous. There are 14 residues in the CDR3. Germline CDR1 reads SGHAT; CDR2 reads FQNNGV. Trimming pared 8 bases from V and 2 bases from J, leaving 13 bases between. CDR3 region: CASGLGSPGNTIYF. The CDR3, as DNA: TGTGCCAGCGGTTTGGGGAGCCCTGGAAACACCATATATTTT.

The chain uses TRBV11-2 and TRBJ2-7, with D tentatively TRBD1 (6 bases). The CDR3 runs to 12 residues. The germline gives CDR1 SGHAT, CDR2 FQNNGV. V was pared by 3 bases and J by 4 bases, with 7 bases between. Written as DNA, the CDR3 is TGTGCCAGCAGCTTTGGACAGTACGAGCAGTACTTC. Translation gives CASSFGQYEQYF.

This sequence joins TRBV5-6 and TRBJ1-2; D call uncertain. The germline V gene has CDR1 SGHDT and CDR2 YYEEEE. Deletions cut 5 bases from V and 3 bases from J, with 14 bases between. The CDR3 is 14 residues long. The CDR3 is CASRYWTDYYGYTF. CDR3 coding DNA: TGTGCCAGCAGATATTGGACGGACTACTATGGCTACACCTTC.

V is TRBV30 and J is TRBJ1-5, with D maybe TRBD1 (6 bases). CDR1 GTSNPN and CDR2 SVGIG come from the germline V gene (reference sequence). V lost 5 bases and J lost 9, with 20 bases in between. The CDR3 has 14 residues. The CDR3 spells CAWDPGDISGPQHF. DNA for the CDR3: TGTGCCTGGGACCCAGGGGACATATCAGGGCCCCAGCATTTT.

This chain connects TRBV18 to TRBJ1-3, with 7 bases lining up with TRBD1. The V gene's germline CDR1 is KGHSH and CDR2 LQKENI. This CDR3 contains 14 residues. With V trimmed by 2 bases and J by 3 bases, 1 base remained unmatched. The DNA for the CDR3 is TGTGCCAGCTCACCAGGGGACAGTGGAAACACCATATATTTT. This sequence encodes CASSPGDSGNTIYF.

This chain links TRBV3-1 (or the pseudogene TRBV3-2) with TRBJ2-7, with TRBD2 matching over 8 bases. CDR3 size: 15 residues. V shed 1 base, J shed 5 bases, and the junction held 7 bases outside the gene matches. Germline values: CDR1 LGHDT, CDR2 YNNKEL (reference sequence). The chain's CDR3 is CASSQGTLGGDEQYF. CDR3 DNA sequence: TGTGCCAGCAGCCAAGGCACACTCGGGGGGGACGAGCAGTACTTC.

This chain uses TRBV6-6 with TRBJ1-6; no clear D gene. Germline lookup yields CDR1 MNHNY and CDR2 SVGAGI (reference sequence). The CDR3 has 19 amino acids. V was pared by 6 bases and J by 0 bases, with 21 bases between. This chain's CDR3 is CASSFPRQASSSYNSPLHF. In nucleotides, the CDR3 is TGTGCCAGCAGCTTTCCTCGCCAGGCGTCAAGCTCCTATAATTCACCCCTCCACTTT.

The table lists this clone with a count of one. This chain joins TRBV3-1 (or the pseudogene TRBV3-2) and TRBJ1-2; 9 bases fit TRBD1. CDR1 and CDR2 from the germline V gene are LGHDT and YNNKEL (reference sequence). The CDR3 sequence is 13 residues long. After removal of 4 bases from V and 8 bases from J, the junction contained 5 bases not matched to a gene. The CDR3 nucleotides read TGTGCCAGCAGCCCGGGACAGGGAAGCGGCTACACCTTC. It encodes CASSPGQGSGYTF.

The V call is TRBV27, the J call TRBJ1-1; perhaps TRBD1 as D (6 bases). Trimming took off 8 bases at V and 0 bases at J, with 10 bases between the two ends. Germline V gene sequence: CDR1 MNHEY, CDR2 SMNVEV (reference sequence). This CDR3 is 13 amino acids long. The CDR3 DNA sequence: TGTGCCAGCCCGAGGGGGATGAACACTGAAGCTTTCTTT. It encodes CASPRGMNTEAFF.

A word on this clone: Other DNA sequences in this sample translate to the same CDR3. The J gene is TRBJ1-2, the V gene TRBV6-2 or TRBV6-3; 8 nucleotides align to TRBD1. V gave up 0 bases and J gave up 7 bases; unmatched junction bases: 1. Germline-derived CDR1 and CDR2 are MNHEY and SVGEGT. The CDR3 contains 13 residues. The CDR3 DNA is TGTGCCAGCAGTTACTCGACAGGGGTTGGCTACACCTTC. Protein sequence: CASSYSTGVGYTF.

The chain couples TRBV5-4 to TRBJ2-7; 14 bases agree with TRBD2. The CDR3 extends over 19 amino acids. The ends lost 2 bases at V and 7 bases at J; junction bases unmatched: 17. Germline assignment: CDR1 SGHNT and CDR2 YYREEE (reference sequence). The CDR3 here is CASSFKTGLAGGQDVEQYF. In DNA, the CDR3 is TGTGCCAGCAGCTTCAAGACCGGACTAGCGGGGGGCCAAGATGTGGAGCAGTACTTC.

A single count supports this clone. The chain combines TRBV19 with TRBJ1-1, with TRBD1 as a possible D gene (6 bases). Germline lookup yields CDR1 LNHDA and CDR2 SQIVND (reference sequence). V was cut by 5 bases and J by 3 bases, with 10 bases left in between. CDR3 length equals 13 residues. As DNA, the CDR3 is TGTGCCAGTAGTCCCGAGGGGGACACTGAAGCTTTCTTT. Translated: CASSPEGDTEAFF.

The rearrangement joins TRBV12-1 to TRBJ2-7; the tabulated D call, TRBD1, remains unverified against the DNA. TRBV12-1 represents a pseudogene. The CDR3 is made up of 14 amino acids. For the CDR3, the DNA is TGTGCCTGCGGCGGGGGACAGGGAATCTACGAGCAGTACTTC. As protein: CACGGGQGIYEQYF.

V and J are TRBV28 and TRBJ2-2, with 8 bases matching TRBD1. Germline CDR1 MDHEN, CDR2 SYDVKM. This CDR3 contains 15 residues. After removal of 6 bases from V and 3 bases from J, the junction contained 6 bases not matched to a gene. The CDR3 DNA follows: TGTGCCAGCAGAGCGCCCAGGGGGCACACCGGGGAGCTGTTTTTT. As protein: CASRAPRGHTGELFF. Full variable domain (remainder filled in from reference TRBV28 and TRBJ2-2): DVKVTQSSRYLVKRTGEKVFLECVQDMDHENMFWYRQDPGLGLRLIYFSYDVKMKEKGDIPEGYSVSREKKERFSLILESASTNQTSMYLCASRAPRGHTGELFFGEGSRLTVL.

This clone appeared a few times. This chain uses TRBV3-1 (or the pseudogene TRBV3-2) with TRBJ1-1; D is uncertain. Trimming shortened V by 0 bases and J by 3 bases, and 17 bases separated the two germline ends. The CDR3 has 17 amino acids. Germline V CDR1 and CDR2: LGHDT, YNNKEL (reference sequence). The CDR3 coding sequence is TGTGCCAGCAGCCAAGAAGTTGGCCCGGGGTTGGACACTGAAGCTTTCTTT. Amino acid sequence: CASSQEVGPGLDTEAFF.